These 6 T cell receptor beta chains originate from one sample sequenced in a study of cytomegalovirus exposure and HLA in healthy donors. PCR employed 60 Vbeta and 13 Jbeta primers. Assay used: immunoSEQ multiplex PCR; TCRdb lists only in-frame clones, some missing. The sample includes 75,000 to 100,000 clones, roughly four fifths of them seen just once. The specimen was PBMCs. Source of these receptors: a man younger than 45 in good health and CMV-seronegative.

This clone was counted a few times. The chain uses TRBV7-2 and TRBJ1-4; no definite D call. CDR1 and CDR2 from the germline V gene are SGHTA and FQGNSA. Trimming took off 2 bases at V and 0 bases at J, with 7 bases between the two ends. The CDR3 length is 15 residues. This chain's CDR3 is CASSLTPATNEKLFF. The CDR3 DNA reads TGTGCCAGCAGCTTAACTCCGGCAACTAATGAAAAACTGTTTTTT.

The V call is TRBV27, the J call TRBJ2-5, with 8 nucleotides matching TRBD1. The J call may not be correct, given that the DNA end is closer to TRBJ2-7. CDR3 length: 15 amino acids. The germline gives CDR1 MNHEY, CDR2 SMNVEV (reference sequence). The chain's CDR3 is CASSPRDRPPYEQYF. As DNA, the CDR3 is TGTGCCAGCAGTCCGCGGGACAGGCCCCCCTACGAGCAGTACTTC.

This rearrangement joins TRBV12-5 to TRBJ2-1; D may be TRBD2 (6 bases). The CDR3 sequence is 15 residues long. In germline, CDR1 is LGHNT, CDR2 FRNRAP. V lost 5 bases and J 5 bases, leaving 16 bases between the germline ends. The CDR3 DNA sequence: TGTGCTAGTGGTGAAGTTGAGGGGACTGACAATGAGCAGTTCTTC. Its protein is CASGEVEGTDNEQFF.

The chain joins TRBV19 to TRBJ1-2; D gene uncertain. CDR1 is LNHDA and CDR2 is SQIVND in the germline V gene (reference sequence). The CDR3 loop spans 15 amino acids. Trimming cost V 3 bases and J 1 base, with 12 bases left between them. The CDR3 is CASSISWRSNYGYTF. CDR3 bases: TGTGCCAGTAGTATCTCTTGGAGAAGTAACTATGGCTACACCTTC.

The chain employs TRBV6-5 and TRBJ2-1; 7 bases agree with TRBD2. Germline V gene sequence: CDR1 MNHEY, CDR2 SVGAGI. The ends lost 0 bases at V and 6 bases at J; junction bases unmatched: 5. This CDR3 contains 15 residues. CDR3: CASSYSSLASNEQFF. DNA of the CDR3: TGTGCCAGCAGTTACTCGTCACTAGCGAGCAATGAGCAGTTCTTC.

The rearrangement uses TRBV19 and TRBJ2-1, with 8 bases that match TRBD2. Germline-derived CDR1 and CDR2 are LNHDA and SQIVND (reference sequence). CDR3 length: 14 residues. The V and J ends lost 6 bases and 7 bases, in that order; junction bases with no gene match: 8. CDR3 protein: CASSPGLDINEQFF. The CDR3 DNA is TGTGCCAGTAGCCCGGGACTAGACATAAATGAGCAGTTCTTC.